The rows below give T cell receptor beta chains drawn from one sample of a study of PD-1 blockade in mismatch repair-deficient tumors. This table comes from immunoSEQ multiplex PCR, and its TCRdb copy is limited to in-frame clones, with some not included. The table has roughly 37,000 clones, approximately 80% seen once; the top ten hold 1.1%. This material consisted of PBMCs, taken about 40 weeks after starting pembrolizumab. The source of these receptors is an adult with mismatch repair-deficient cancer. The CDR3 runs from the conserved cysteine through the conserved F or W. A D gene is named only where the DNA matches it firmly. The size of a clone is reported for some rows only, either as once, few or many, or as a class for expanded clones.

V,size,D,J,CDR3,DNA
TRBV30,.,.,TRBJ2-1,CAWSQGFGSYNEQFF,TGTGCCTGGAGTCAGGGGTTTGGCTCCTACAATGAGCAGTTCTTC
TRBV19,once,TRBD2,TRBJ2-1,CASSISGNSYNEQFF,TGTGCCAGTAGTATTAGCGGGAACTCCTACAATGAGCAGTTCTTC
TRBV28,.,.,TRBJ1-2,CASTLPGSVYGYTF,TGTGCCAGCACCCTCCCGGGATCGGTTTATGGCTACACCTTC
TRBV7-9,.,.,TRBJ2-5,CASSSTGDQETQYF,TGTGCCAGCAGTTCTACGGGGGATCAAGAGACCCAGTACTTC
TRBV2,.,TRBD2,TRBJ2-3,CASSEPSGRDF,TGTGCCAGCAGTGAACCCAGCGGGAGGGATTTT
TRBV5-4,.,.,TRBJ2-5,CASSPSGETQYF,TGTGCCAGCAGCCCCTCGGGTGAGACCCAGTACTTC
TRBV5-5,.,TRBD2,TRBJ2-3,CASSGRLAGGPDTQYF,TGTGCCAGCAGCGGAAGGCTAGCGGGAGGTCCAGATACGCAGTATTTT
TRBV7-9,.,.,TRBJ1-5,CASSLDQGGNQPQHF,TGTGCCAGCAGCCTGGACCAGGGTGGCAATCAGCCCCAGCATTTT
TRBV5-5,.,.,TRBJ2-2,CASSLGLAYTGELFF,TGTGCCAGCAGCTTGGGCCTAGCTTACACCGGGGAGCTGTTTTTT
TRBV7-3,.,.,TRBJ2-1,CASSFSGHSYNEQFF,TGTGCCAGCAGCTTTAGCGGCCATTCCTACAATGAGCAGTTCTTC
TRBV7-2,once,.,TRBJ1-2,CASSPGLLANYGYTF,TGTGCCAGCAGCCCTGGACTGCTAGCTAACTATGGCTACACCTTC
TRBV11-2,.,TRBD2,TRBJ2-1,CASRLTSGRDEQFF,TGTGCCAGCAGATTGACTAGCGGGAGGGATGAGCAGTTCTTC
TRBV29-1,.,TRBD2,TRBJ2-2,CSVELAGWSNTGELFF,TGCAGCGTTGAACTAGCGGGATGGTCGAACACCGGGGAGCTGTTTTTT
TRBV11-2,.,TRBD1,TRBJ2-7,CASSPPGTGYEQYF,TGTGCCAGCAGCCCACCCGGGACAGGCTACGAGCAGTACTTC
TRBV19,.,.,TRBJ1-6,CASSKLTAFNSPLHF,TGTGCCAGTAGTAAGCTGACAGCTTTCAATTCACCCCTCCACTTT
TRBV28,once,.,TRBJ2-3,CASRPGHRTDTQYF,TGTGCCAGCAGGCCGGGACACCGCACAGATACGCAGTATTTT
TRBV28,once,TRBD1,TRBJ1-4,CASTPTGGAGTNEKLFF,TGTGCCAGCACCCCTACAGGGGGCGCAGGGACTAATGAAAAACTGTTTTTT
TRBV19,.,.,TRBJ2-2,CASTGLRAEGDTGELFF,TGTGCCAGTACGGGGCTACGGGCCGAGGGGGACACCGGGGAGCTGTTTTTT
TRBV28,.,TRBD2,TRBJ2-2,CASSLILRLAANTGELFF,TGTGCCAGCAGTTTAATTTTGCGTCTAGCGGCAAACACCGGGGAGCTGTTTTTT
TRBV5-1,.,TRBD2,TRBJ2-2,CASRTSGRESGELFF,TGCGCCAGCAGAACTAGCGGGAGGGAGTCCGGGGAGCTGTTTTTT
TRBV6-5,.,TRBD1,TRBJ1-2,CASSQTGGVWHGYTF,TGTGCCAGCAGTCAGACAGGGGGCGTCTGGCATGGCTACACCTTC
TRBV13,.,.,TRBJ1-3,CASSFGTHSGNTIYF,TGTGCCAGCAGCTTCGGTACCCACTCTGGAAACACCATATATTTT
TRBV9,.,TRBD1,TRBJ2-7,CASSGGTEPYEQYF,TGTGCCAGCAGCGGGGGGACAGAGCCCTACGAGCAGTACTTC
TRBV7-7,.,TRBD1,TRBJ2-7,CASSPPGQGPYEQYF,TGTGCCAGCAGCCCCCCGGGACAGGGACCCTACGAGCAGTACTTC
TRBV28,.,TRBD1,TRBJ2-7,CASSLRDRSYEQYF,TGTGCCAGCAGTTTACGGGACAGGTCCTACGAGCAGTACTTC